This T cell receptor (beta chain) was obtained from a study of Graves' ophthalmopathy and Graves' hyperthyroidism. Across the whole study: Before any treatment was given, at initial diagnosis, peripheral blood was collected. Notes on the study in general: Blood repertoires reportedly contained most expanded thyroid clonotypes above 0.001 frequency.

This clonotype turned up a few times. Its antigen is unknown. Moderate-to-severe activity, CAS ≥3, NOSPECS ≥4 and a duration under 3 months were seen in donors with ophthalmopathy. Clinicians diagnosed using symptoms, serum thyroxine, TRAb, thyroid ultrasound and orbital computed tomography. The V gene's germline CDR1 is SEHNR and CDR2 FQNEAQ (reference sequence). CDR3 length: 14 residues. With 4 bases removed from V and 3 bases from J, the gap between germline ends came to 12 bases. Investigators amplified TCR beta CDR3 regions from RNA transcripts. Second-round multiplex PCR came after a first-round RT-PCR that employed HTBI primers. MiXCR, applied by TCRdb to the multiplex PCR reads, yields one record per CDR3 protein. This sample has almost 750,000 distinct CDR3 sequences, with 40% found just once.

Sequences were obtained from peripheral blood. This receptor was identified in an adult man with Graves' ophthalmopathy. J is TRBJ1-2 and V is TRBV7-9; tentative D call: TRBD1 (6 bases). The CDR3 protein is CASSYGGIYYGYTF. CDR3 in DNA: TGTGCCAGCAGCTATGGGGGCATTTACTATGGCTACACCTTC.